Included here is one T cell receptor (beta chain) sequence, with context. This clone was detected once. Its cognate antigen has yet to be identified. No base-level quality is on record; no much larger clone is a single base apart. The Qiagen DNeasy kit was used to extract genomic DNA both from unsorted PBMCs and from the negatively selected CD4+ and CD8+ fractions. Amplification of TCR beta CDR3 regions was done by immunoSEQ multiplex PCR with primers that anneal to V and J segments. A synthetic immune receptor repertoire was used to minimize amplification bias, and any remaining bias was removed computationally after sequencing. Per the original workflow: Repertoire diversity was quantified as the Shannon entropy index using custom Python scripts. Unsorted, CD4+ and CD8+ repertoires were examined separately, except in combined analyses, for which CD4+ and CD8+ sequences were merged in silico. Entries here come from immuneACCESS through TCRdb and include only in-frame sequences with V and J called. Some clones fail to appear in such tables; in the studies checked, an unresolved V gene covers under half of the shortfall, and the cause of the remainder is unknown. The V and J calls and the clone size are those of that table, but D and trimming were determined from the DNA. Recorded for this sample are 9,000 to 10,000 clones; just over 85% of them occurred a single time. The ten most abundant clones make up under 15% of the sample.

The cysteine opens and the phenylalanine closes a CDR3 of 16 amino acids. This entry keeps only the CDR3 DNA: 48 bases, framed from base 1. The junction shows trimming of 4 bases on V and 5 bases on J, plus 20 bases between the germline ends. CDR1 WSHSY and CDR2 SAAADI are derived from the germline V gene. The time point label for this specimen denotes: newly diagnosed, previously untreated cHL patient sample. Magnetic negative selection with a Miltenyi CD8+ T cell isolation kit was used to purify CD8+ T cells from thawed PBMCs. To serve as a comparison group for the relapsed/refractory trial patients, PBMCs were sequenced from patients with newly diagnosed, previously untreated classical Hodgkin lymphoma. Peripheral blood was collected in 8 mL Vacutainer Cell Preparation Tubes, from which PBMCs were isolated by centrifugation and then cryopreserved. Purified CD4+ and CD8+ fractions were generated only in cases for which an additional PBMC sample was available. Magnetically labelled cells were removed on LS columns in a quadroMACS separator, and the flow-through was collected as the purified fraction.

The data were taken from a study of PD-1 blockade in classical Hodgkin lymphoma (TCRdb year 2020). Describing the broader study: A peripheral blood immune signature of response to PD-1 blockade in classical Hodgkin lymphoma was defined using TCR beta sequencing and CyTOF. Broad study findings and their caveats: Only a single clinical trial cohort was studied, and what caused the repertoire differences, possibly disease activity or prior therapy, remained undefined. Baseline TCR diversity was reported to be lower in newly diagnosed patients than in healthy donors, and even lower in relapsed/refractory patients.

The sequencing input was CD8+ T cells from blood. The sequence joins TRBV10-2 to TRBJ1-2, with no confident D gene call. The receptor's source is a human donor with classical Hodgkin lymphoma. The nucleotides are TGCGCCAGCAGTGGAACCTCTTACGAGACTCGATATGGCTACACCTTC. Protein translation: CASSGTSYETRYGYTF.